This T cell receptor (beta chain) emerged from a study of T cells in Graves' hyperthyroidism and ophthalmopathy. Study conclusions and caveats: Ophthalmopathy got predicted by the model a median 6.5 months before its onset. A model of 13 V-J pairs discriminated ophthalmopathy from stable hyperthyroidism.

Authors of the study amplified TCR beta CDR3 regions from RNA transcripts. The TCR CDR3 first-round RT-PCR relied on the HTBI primer set. MiXCR was run by TCRdb on the multiplex PCR reads, yielding one entry per CDR3 protein. In the table there are roughly 500,000 distinct CDR3 sequences, 35% to 55% of which are singletons. A patient was excluded if there was uncontrolled infection, other autoimmune disease, pregnancy or lactation. This clonotype was seen a handful of times. No antigen is known for it. The sequencing sample was made of peripheral blood or thyroid tissue (not recorded which). The origin of this receptor is an adult woman with Graves' disease, either hyperthyroidism or ophthalmopathy (not recorded which).

This chain's CDR3 is CSARVRLQETQYF. The CDR3 bases are TGCAGTGCTAGAGTCCGACTACAAGAGACCCAGTACTTC. J is TRBJ2-5 and V is TRBV20-1, with D maybe TRBD2 (5 bases). Germline CDR1 reads DFQATT; CDR2 reads SNEGSKA (reference sequence). This CDR3 spans 13 amino acids. Trimming pared 1 base from V and 2 bases from J, leaving 8 bases between.